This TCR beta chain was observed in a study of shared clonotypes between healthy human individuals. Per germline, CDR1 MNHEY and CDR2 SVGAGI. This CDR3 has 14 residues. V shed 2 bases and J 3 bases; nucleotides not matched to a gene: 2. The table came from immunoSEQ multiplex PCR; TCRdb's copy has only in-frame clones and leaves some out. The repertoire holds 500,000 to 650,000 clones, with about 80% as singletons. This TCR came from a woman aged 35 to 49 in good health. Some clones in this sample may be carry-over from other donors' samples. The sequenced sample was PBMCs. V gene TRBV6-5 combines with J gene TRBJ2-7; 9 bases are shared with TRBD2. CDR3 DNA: TGTGCCAGCAGTTACGGTAGCGGGAGCTACGAGCAGTACTTC. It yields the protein CASSYGSGSYEQYF.